A single sample gave rise to the 27 T cell receptor beta chains below, sequenced in a study of spatial heterogeneity in lung cancer. MiXCR, run by TCRdb on the 5' RACE reads, gives a single entry per CDR3 protein. The profile shows some 29,000 distinct CDR3 sequences, roughly 8.4% of them singletons. Time point of the sample: sample taken at primary tumor resection. No cells were sorted before sequencing. The whole RNA sequenced was extracted from tumor, nontumor lung or frozen PBMC. The sequencing here drew on PBMCs, taken at surgery. Receptor source: a female donor with early-stage non-small cell lung cancer.

There are many counts of this clonotype. The rearrangement uses TRBV7-9 and TRBJ1-2; D is unresolved. The germline gives CDR1 SEHNR, CDR2 FQNEAQ (reference sequence). CDR3 length: 11 residues. V was cut by 3 bases and J by 7 bases, with 6 bases left in between. The CDR3 protein is CASSFVTGYTF. The CDR3 nucleotides read TGTGCCAGCAGCTTCGTGACTGGCTACACCTTC.

This clonotype was seen ten or more times. This chain connects TRBV6-5 to TRBJ2-3, with D perhaps assigned TRBD1 or TRBD2 (5 bases each). Germline CDR1 is MNHEY and CDR2 is SVGAGI. Trimming pared 2 bases from V and 1 base from J, leaving 10 bases between. This CDR3 has 15 amino acids. CDR3 sequence (DNA): TGTGCCAGCAGTTACCAGGGACCACGCACAGATACGCAGTATTTT. It specifies CASSYQGPRTDTQYF.

This clonotype has a single count. A much bigger clone sits one base away, suggesting this may be a read error. V gene TRBV15 combines with J gene TRBJ2-5; D gene ambiguous. Trimming took 0 bases from V and 3 from J, leaving 17 bases between them. Germline CDR1 is LNHNV and CDR2 is YYDKDF (reference sequence). The CDR3 runs 17 residues. CDR3 protein: CATSRDPGQALEETQYF. The CDR3 DNA reads as TGTGCCACCAGCAGAGATCCCGGTCAAGCGCTTGAAGAGACCCAGTACTTC.

Ten or more counts support this clonotype. The chain has TRBV20-1 and TRBJ2-7; possibly TRBD1 or TRBD2 for D (5 bases each). V was clipped by 6 bases and J by 4 bases, with 13 bases between them. CDR1 is DFQATT, CDR2 SNEGSKA, per germline (reference sequence). This CDR3 region has 12 residues. The DNA of the CDR3 is TGCAGTGCGGGGCTATCGGGGTACGAGCAGTACTTC. Encoded protein: CSAGLSGYEQYF.

In this sample, this clonotype turned up many times. The chain recombines TRBV30 with TRBJ2-6; either TRBD1 or TRBD2 may supply D (5 bases each). Trimming pared 3 bases from V and 1 base from J, leaving 16 bases between. This CDR3 region has 17 residues. Looked up from germline, CDR1 is GTSNPN and CDR2 is SVGIG (reference sequence). The CDR3 reads CAWRRGRYGSGANVLTF. DNA of the CDR3: TGTGCCTGGAGGAGGGGCCGGTACGGGTCTGGGGCCAACGTCCTGACTTTC.

The J gene is TRBJ2-1, the V gene TRBV7-2; D is unclear. The CDR3 is 12 residues long. With 2 bases removed from V and 7 bases from J, the gap between germline ends came to 6 bases. Germline CDR1 reads SGHTA; CDR2 reads FQGNSA. The CDR3 sequence: CASSLSENEQFF. The CDR3 coding sequence is TGTGCCAGCAGCTTAAGCGAAAATGAGCAGTTCTTC.

This clonotype was counted many times. The chain employs TRBV20-1 and TRBJ1-2; 10 bases fit TRBD1. The germline gives CDR1 DFQATT, CDR2 SNEGSKA (reference sequence). The CDR3 length is 14 residues. The ends lost 1 base at V and 2 bases at J; junction bases unmatched: 1. CDR3 loop: CSARVGQGNYGYTF. The DNA for the CDR3 is TGCAGTGCTAGAGTGGGACAGGGGAACTATGGCTACACCTTC.

This clonotype was counted between two and nine times. V is TRBV5-1 and J is TRBJ1-2; D unclear. V gave up 4 bases and J gave up 6 bases, with 13 bases separating them. CDR3 length: 13 amino acids. CDR1 SGHRS and CDR2 YFSETQ come from the germline V gene. CDR3 in amino acids: CASSRTGGHGYTF. The CDR3 nucleotides are TGCGCCAGCAGCCGGACTGGAGGCCATGGCTACACCTTC.

This clonotype appeared many times. This chain connects TRBV27 to TRBJ2-2; unclear D gene. CDR1 and CDR2 (germline): MNHEY, SMNVEV (reference sequence). The V end was cut by 2 bases, the J end by 4 bases, with 8 bases between. The CDR3 sequence is 14 residues long. The CDR3 coding sequence is TGTGCCAGCAGTTTACTTCCCTTCACCGGGGAGCTGTTTTTT. Its translation is CASSLLPFTGELFF.

As to this clonotype: It may be a read error: a sequence one base away is much more abundant. The gene calls are TRBV20-1 and TRBJ1-6; 8 bases are shared with TRBD1. The CDR3 loop spans 14 amino acids. Germline V gene data show CDR1 as DFQATT and CDR2 as SNEGSKA (reference sequence). The CDR3 is CSANRGSYNPPLHF. The CDR3 nucleotides read TGCAGTGCTAACAGGGGGAGCTATAATCCACCCCTCCACTTT.

In its sample, this clonotype was seen a few times. The J gene is TRBJ1-2, the V gene TRBV21-1; the table gives TRBD1 as D, unverified against the DNA. TRBV21-1 is a pseudogene segment. This CDR3 has 14 residues. This CDR3 is CASSKATGTDGYTF. In nucleotides, the CDR3 is TGTGCCAGCAGCAAAGCAACAGGGACCGATGGCTACACCTTC.

This clonotype was seen many times. The chain links TRBV3-1 to TRBJ2-5; 9 bases are shared with TRBD2. V shed 4 bases, J shed 3 bases, and the junction held 6 bases outside the gene matches. The germline V gene encodes CDR1 LGHDT and CDR2 YNNKEL (reference sequence). The CDR3 is 15 amino acids. CDR3 in amino acids: CASSRTSVRKETQYF. The CDR3 nucleotides read TGTGCCAGCAGCCGGACTAGCGTCAGGAAAGAGACCCAGTACTTC.

This clonotype has only a few counts. This chain connects TRBV20-1 to TRBJ2-1; 10 bases match TRBD2. The J segment lost 5 bases and the V segment lost 8 bases, leaving 9 bases of the junction unmatched. CDR3 length equals 14 residues. From germline, CDR1 is DFQATT and CDR2 SNEGSKA (reference sequence). CDR3 in amino acids: CSTRRTSGNNEQFF. CDR3 bases: TGCAGTACCCGTAGGACTAGCGGCAACAATGAGCAGTTCTTC.

V usage is TRBV14 and J usage is TRBJ1-2; perhaps TRBD1 as D (5 bases). The CDR3 is 17 residues long. The ends were cut back, 0 bases at V and 7 bases at J, with 21 bases in the middle. Germline-derived CDR1 and CDR2 are SGHDN and FVKESK. The CDR3: CASSQDVFDGRAGGYTF. The CDR3 DNA follows: TGTGCCAGCAGCCAAGACGTTTTCGATGGCAGGGCCGGTGGCTACACCTTC. The full variable domain, completed using reference TRBV14 and TRBJ1-2, is EAGVTQFPSHSVIEKGQTVTLRCDPISGHDNLYWYRRVMGKEIKFLLHFVKESKQDESGMPNNRFLAERTGGTYSTLKVQPAELEDSGVYFCASSQDVFDGRAGGYTFGSGTRLTVV.

This clonotype appeared many times. The gene calls are TRBV28 and TRBJ2-3, with D hard to call. V shed 2 bases and J shed 3 bases, with 9 bases lying between them. The CDR3 runs 14 residues. Germline assignment: CDR1 MDHEN and CDR2 SYDVKM. DNA for the CDR3: TGTGCCAGCAGTTTAGGGCCGCCTACAGATACGCAGTATTTT. Its translation is CASSLGPPTDTQYF.

This clonotype was seen ten or more times. CDR3 sequence reads: CASSLGGDEAFF. The CDR3 nucleotides are TGTGCCAGCAGCTTAGGGGGGGATGAAGCTTTCTTT. The chain carries TRBV7-2 and TRBJ1-1; TRBD1 is a possible D gene (5 bases). CDR1 is SGHTA, CDR2 FQGNSA, per germline. V lost 1 base and J 7 bases, leaving 7 bases between the germline ends. This CDR3 spans 12 amino acids.

This clonotype came up a few times. This chain joins TRBV10-3 and TRBJ1-5, with unresolved D. This CDR3 comprises 16 residues. Germline CDR1 reads ENHRY; CDR2 reads SYGVKD. Trimming removed 0 bases from V and 3 bases from J, with 12 bases in between. CDR3 in amino acids: CAISESLLGSNQPQHF. CDR3 bases: TGTGCCATCAGTGAGTCTTTACTGGGGTCCAATCAGCCCCAGCATTTT.

This clonotype was recorded many times. V gene TRBV7-9 combines with J gene TRBJ2-1; 8 positions match TRBD2. Germline values: CDR1 SEHNR, CDR2 FQNEAQ (reference sequence). The junction had 16 bases not matched to a gene; V was cut back by 6 bases and J by 12 bases. This CDR3 comprises 15 residues. Here the CDR3 DNA reads TGTGCCAGCAGGCCCACTAGCGGAGAATCTAAATGGCAGTTCTTC. Amino acids: CASRPTSGESKWQFF.

This clonotype turned up a few times. V usage is TRBV7-2 and J usage is TRBJ2-5; TRBD1 matches 7 bases. Trimming at V came to 1 base and at J to 1 base, leaving 6 bases not matched to a gene. Germline lookup yields CDR1 SGHTA and CDR2 FQGNSA. CDR3 length: 16 residues. CDR3 amino acids: CASSLGGGRAQETQYF. CDR3 nucleotides: TGTGCCAGCAGCTTAGGAGGGGGCCGGGCCCAAGAGACCCAGTACTTC.

The V gene is TRBV5-1, the J gene TRBJ2-3, with D hard to call. The germline gives CDR1 SGHRS, CDR2 YFSETQ. The CDR3 length is 14 residues. V shed 0 bases and J shed 0 bases, with 5 bases lying between them. The CDR3 spells CASSLVPSTDTQYF. The CDR3 DNA follows: TGCGCCAGCAGCTTGGTTCCGAGCACAGATACGCAGTATTTT. Variable domain in full (rest from reference TRBV5-1 and TRBJ2-3): KAGVTQTPRYLIKTRGQQVTLSCSPISGHRSVSWYQQTPGQGLQFLFEYFSETQRNKGNFPGRFSGRQFSNSRSEMNVSTLELGDSALYLCASSLVPSTDTQYFGPGTRLTVL.

This clonotype was detected many times. This CDR3 reads CASTDPVATNEKLFF. The CDR3 coding sequence is TGTGCCAGCACGGACCCCGTAGCGACTAATGAAAAACTGTTTTTT. The rearrangement links TRBV12-3 or TRBV12-4 to TRBJ1-4; D unresolved. The CDR3 runs 15 residues. V shed 7 bases and J shed 2 bases, with 14 bases lying between them.

This clonotype has only one observation. This chain connects TRBV11-2 to TRBJ2-7, with D maybe TRBD2 (5 bases). Germline V gene data show CDR1 as SGHAT and CDR2 as FQNNGV. Deletions cut 1 base from V and 3 bases from J, with 7 bases between. The CDR3 loop spans 13 amino acids. The CDR3 sequence is CASSLVSGYEQYV. The CDR3 DNA reads as TGTGCCAGCAGCTTAGTCAGCGGCTACGAGCAGTACGTC.

Details on this clonotype: A much larger clone differs by one base, so this may be a read error. The V gene is TRBV3-1, the J gene TRBJ2-1; no firm D call. V shed 1 base and J shed 13 bases, with 8 bases lying between them. The germline gives CDR1 LGHDT, CDR2 YNNKEL (reference sequence). CDR3 length: 11 amino acids. CDR3 sequence: CASSQGDHQFF. The CDR3 nucleotides read TGTGCCAGCAGCCAAGGAGACCACCAGTTCTTC.

This clonotype was found a few times. The rearrangement uses TRBV28 and TRBJ2-5; 11 bases match TRBD1. The CDR3 is made up of 20 amino acids. Germline V gene data show CDR1 as MDHEN and CDR2 as SYDVKM. J gave up 4 bases and V 4 bases, and 20 bases lay outside the gene matches. The CDR3 spells CASSSRGQGALSSRRETQYF. The DNA of the CDR3 is TGTGCCAGCAGTTCCAGAGGACAGGGGGCGCTTAGTTCGAGGCGAGAGACCCAGTACTTC.

This clonotype was counted at least ten times. The V gene is TRBV7-2, the J gene TRBJ1-4, with TRBD1 identical over 7 bases. The CDR3 length is 14 residues. The germline gives CDR1 SGHTA, CDR2 FQGNSA. V shed 3 bases, J shed 5 bases, and the junction held 3 bases outside the gene matches. CDR3 sequence (DNA): TGTGCCAGCAGCTTGGACAGGCGAAATGAAAAACTGTTTTTT. As protein: CASSLDRRNEKLFF.

Ten or more counts support this clonotype. The chain links TRBV27 to TRBJ2-1; D gene uncertain. The CDR3 consists of 13 residues. Germline V gene lookup returns CDR1 MNHEY and CDR2 SMNVEV (reference sequence). V gave up 5 bases and J gave up 8 bases, with 13 bases separating them. The CDR3 region has the DNA TGTGCCAGCAGTCCGACTCAGAGCGATGAGCAGTTCTTC. This encodes CASSPTQSDEQFF.

The genes are TRBV20-1 and TRBJ2-2, with TRBD2 matching 10 bases. CDR1 and CDR2 from the germline V gene are DFQATT and SNEGSKA (reference sequence). Trimming took 3 bases from V and 6 from J; bases not matched to a gene: 7. This CDR3 comprises 15 residues. CDR3: CSARGSGRRSGELFF. CDR3 DNA: TGCAGTGCTAGGGGTAGCGGGAGGCGGTCCGGGGAGCTGTTTTTT.